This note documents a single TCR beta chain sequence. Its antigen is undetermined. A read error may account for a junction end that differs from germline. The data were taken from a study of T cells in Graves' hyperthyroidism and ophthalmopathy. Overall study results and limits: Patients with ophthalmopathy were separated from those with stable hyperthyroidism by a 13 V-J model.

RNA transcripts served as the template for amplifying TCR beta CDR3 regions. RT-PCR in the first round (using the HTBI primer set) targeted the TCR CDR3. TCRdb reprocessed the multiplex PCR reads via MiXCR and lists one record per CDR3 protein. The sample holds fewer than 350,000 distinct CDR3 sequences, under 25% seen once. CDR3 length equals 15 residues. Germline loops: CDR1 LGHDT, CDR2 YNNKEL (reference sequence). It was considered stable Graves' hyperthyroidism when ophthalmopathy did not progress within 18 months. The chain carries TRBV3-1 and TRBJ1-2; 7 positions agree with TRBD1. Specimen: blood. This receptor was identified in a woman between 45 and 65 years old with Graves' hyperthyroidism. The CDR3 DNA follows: TGTGTCAGCAGCCCCTCCGACAGGGAATATTATGGCTACACCTTC. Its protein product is CVSSPSDREYYGYTF. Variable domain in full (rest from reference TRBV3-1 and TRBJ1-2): DTAVSQTPKYLVTQMGNDKSIKCEQNLGHDTMYWYKQDSKKFLKIMFSYNNKELIINETVPNRFSPKSPDKAHLNLHINSLELGDSAVYFCVSSPSDREYYGYTFGSGTRLTVV.